These 22 T cell receptor beta chains were sequenced from one sample in a study of shared clonotypes between healthy human individuals. The method was immunoSEQ multiplex PCR; TCRdb's version includes in-frame clones alone and lacks a portion of them. Among 2 million to 3 million clones listed, 90% to 95% were seen once. The sample comprised naive CD4+ T cells sorted from blood. Subset defined: CD45RA+ positively selected. Receptor source: a young man in good health.

For this clone: In the same sample, other DNA sequences code for this CDR3. This sequence joins TRBV5-6 and TRBJ2-3; D remains unclear. In germline, CDR1 is SGHDT, CDR2 YYEEEE. The CDR3 runs 12 residues. Trimming removed 1 base from V and 4 bases from J, with 4 bases in between. DNA for the CDR3: TGTGCCAGCAGCTTGTTGCCAGATACGCAGTATTTT. Its translation is CASSLLPDTQYF.

The chain has TRBV27 and TRBJ2-2; D may be TRBD1 (5 bases). Germline V CDR1 and CDR2: MNHEY, SMNVEV (reference sequence). The V end was cut by 4 bases, the J end by 7 bases, with 13 bases between. CDR3 length: 14 amino acids. The CDR3 bases are TGTGCCAGCAGTTCTAACACAGGCCTCGGGGAGCTGTTTTTT. Translation gives CASSSNTGLGELFF.

The J gene is TRBJ2-1, the V gene TRBV7-9, with 13 bases identical to TRBD2. V shed 5 bases and J 8 bases; nucleotides not matched to a gene: 6. The CDR3 totals 15 residues. The germline CDR1 and CDR2 sequences are SEHNR and FQNEAQ (reference sequence). The CDR3 loop is CASSLLAGGPYEQFF. The CDR3 bases are TGTGCCAGCAGCCTACTAGCGGGAGGGCCCTATGAGCAGTTCTTC.

This chain uses TRBV19 with TRBJ1-1; D gene unclear. Germline V gives CDR1 LNHDA, CDR2 SQIVND (reference sequence). Between the trimmed V and J ends, which lost 4 bases and 0 bases, there was a span of 6 bases. This CDR3 is 13 amino acids long. The CDR3 DNA sequence: TGTGCCAGTAGTAACTCAGTGAACACTGAAGCTTTCTTT. It yields the protein CASSNSVNTEAFF.

The rearrangement links TRBV19 to TRBJ2-5; 8 bases align to TRBD1. Trimming removed 6 bases from V and 5 bases from J; junction bases left unmatched: 14. The CDR3 has 16 amino acids. Germline values: CDR1 LNHDA, CDR2 SQIVND (reference sequence). The CDR3 spells CASRYSGGQGRETQYF. The CDR3 DNA reads TGTGCCAGTAGATATTCCGGAGGACAGGGAAGGGAGACCCAGTACTTC.

This clone came up once. V usage is TRBV6-4 and J usage is TRBJ2-7; 13 bases map to TRBD2. The CDR3 length is 16 residues. Germline CDR1 MRHNA, CDR2 SNTAGT. Trimming took 6 bases from V and 3 from J; bases not matched to a gene: 8. The CDR3: CASSPPGLAGDYEQYF. CDR3 in DNA: TGTGCCAGCAGCCCTCCTGGACTAGCGGGAGACTACGAGCAGTACTTC.

J is TRBJ2-2 and V is TRBV6-1; no clear D. There are 15 residues in the CDR3. Deletions cut 1 base from V and 7 bases from J, with 13 bases between. Germline V gene data show CDR1 as MNHNS and CDR2 as SASEGT. The CDR3 loop is CASSEVSSWGGELFF. The DNA for the CDR3 is TGTGCCAGCAGTGAAGTATCCTCCTGGGGCGGGGAGCTGTTTTTT.

V usage is TRBV19 and J usage is TRBJ2-1, with 13 bases that match TRBD2. Germline values: CDR1 LNHDA, CDR2 SQIVND (reference sequence). The CDR3 has 15 residues. With V trimmed by 5 bases and J by 6 bases, 4 bases remained unmatched. The CDR3 reads CASSAGLAGANEQFF. Written as DNA, the CDR3 is TGTGCCAGTAGTGCCGGACTAGCGGGAGCCAATGAGCAGTTCTTC.

This chain joins TRBV6-5 and TRBJ2-5, with D perhaps TRBD1 or TRBD2 (5 bases each). V was trimmed by 6 bases and J by 3 bases, leaving 14 bases between them. This CDR3 comprises 14 residues. The V gene's germline CDR1 is MNHEY and CDR2 SVGAGI. This chain's CDR3 is CASSPRDGKETQYF. The CDR3 DNA reads as TGTGCCAGCAGCCCTAGGGACGGTAAAGAGACCCAGTACTTC.

This rearrangement joins TRBV18 to TRBJ2-2; D unresolved. The ends were cut back, 2 bases at V and 3 bases at J, with 7 bases in the middle. Germline V gene lookup returns CDR1 KGHSH and CDR2 LQKENI. The CDR3 is made up of 14 amino acids. CDR3 loop: CASSPRAYTGELFF. For the CDR3, the DNA is TGTGCCAGCTCACCAAGGGCCTACACCGGGGAGCTGTTTTTT.

The chain has TRBV6-1 and TRBJ1-1; unclear D gene. V lost 7 bases and J 8 bases, leaving 17 bases between the germline ends. In germline, CDR1 is MNHNS, CDR2 SASEGT. This CDR3 contains 13 residues. CDR3 sequence reads: CASTRLALTEAFF. The CDR3 DNA sequence: TGTGCCAGCACCCGGTTGGCCCTAACCGAAGCTTTCTTT.

Points on this clone: Other DNA sequences in this sample translate to the same CDR3. The chain employs TRBV5-1 and TRBJ1-6; D is undetermined. The germline gives CDR1 SGHRS, CDR2 YFSETQ. CDR3 size: 16 residues. Deletions cut 0 bases from V and 0 bases from J, with 7 bases between. The CDR3 sequence: CASSLEVSSYNSPLHF. The CDR3 nucleotides read TGCGCCAGCAGCTTGGAAGTGAGCTCCTATAATTCACCCCTCCACTTT. The full variable domain, rest sourced from reference TRBV5-1 and TRBJ1-6, is KAGVTQTPRYLIKTRGQQVTLSCSPISGHRSVSWYQQTPGQGLQFLFEYFSETQRNKGNFPGRFSGRQFSNSRSEMNVSTLELGDSALYLCASSLEVSSYNSPLHFGNGTRLTVT.

The chain uses TRBV19 and TRBJ2-5; 13 bases line up with TRBD2. Germline loops: CDR1 LNHDA, CDR2 SQIVND (reference sequence). CDR3 length: 18 amino acids. V lost 3 bases, J lost 4 bases, and 11 bases stayed unmatched. This CDR3 is CASSIVTSGRAGGETQYF. Written as DNA, the CDR3 is TGTGCCAGTAGTATTGTCACTAGCGGGAGGGCCGGGGGAGAGACCCAGTACTTC.

This chain links TRBV7-3 with TRBJ1-3; maybe TRBD1 (5 bases). The CDR3 spans 15 residues. With 5 bases removed from V and 1 base from J, the gap between germline ends came to 12 bases. CDR1 and CDR2 from the germline V gene are SGHTA and FQGTGA. The CDR3 sequence: CASSPNRGSGNTIYF. The CDR3, as DNA: TGTGCCAGCAGCCCTAATCGGGGGTCTGGAAACACCATATATTTT.

The chain links TRBV29-1 to TRBJ2-1; 8 bases agree with TRBD2. After removal of 3 bases from V and 3 bases from J, the junction contained 4 bases not matched to a gene. The CDR3 is made up of 14 amino acids. From germline, CDR1 is SQVTM and CDR2 ANQGSEA. The CDR3: CSVDSGRGYNEQFF. In DNA form, the CDR3 reads TGCAGCGTTGACTCCGGGAGGGGCTACAATGAGCAGTTCTTC.

This clone is a singleton in its sample. V gene TRBV6-1 combines with J gene TRBJ1-1, with TRBD1 matching 11 bases. The CDR3 spans 14 residues. Trimming cost V 6 bases and J 5 bases; bases outside gene matches: 5. Per the germline V gene, CDR1 is MNHNS and CDR2 is SASEGT. DNA for the CDR3: TGTGCCAGCAGGGACAGGGGGCCGATTACTGAAGCTTTCTTT. This translates into CASRDRGPITEAFF.

The CDR3 bases are TGTGCCAGCAGCGTAAGTCCAGGATACGAGCAGTACTTC. Translating gives CASSVSPGYEQYF. The gene calls are TRBV9 and TRBJ2-7, with D unresolved. V lost 1 base to trimming and J lost 4 bases, with 9 bases between them. The germline V gene has CDR1 SGDLS and CDR2 YYNGEE. The CDR3 sequence is 13 residues long.

J is TRBJ1-2 and V is TRBV7-8; D ambiguous. CDR1 SGHVS and CDR2 FQNEAQ come from the germline V gene. The ends were cut back, 2 bases at V and 6 bases at J, with 16 bases in the middle. The CDR3 is made up of 15 amino acids. The CDR3 spells CASSLTGGRWDGYTF. CDR3 sequence (DNA): TGTGCCAGCAGCTTAACCGGTGGCAGATGGGATGGCTACACCTTC.

The gene calls are TRBV6-6 and TRBJ1-3, with D maybe TRBD1 (5 bases). Trimming cost V 1 base and J 4 bases, with 11 bases left between them. CDR1 MNHNY and CDR2 SVGAGI come from the germline V gene (reference sequence). CDR3 length: 15 residues. This chain's CDR3 is CASSYFGTTGNTIYF. CDR3 bases: TGTGCCAGCAGTTACTTTGGGACGACCGGAAACACCATATATTTT.

The chain combines TRBV18 with TRBJ2-7, with TRBD1 as a possible D gene (5 bases). V lost 5 bases, J lost 5 bases, and 19 bases lay in between. There are 15 residues in the CDR3. The germline V gene encodes CDR1 KGHSH and CDR2 LQKENI. Here the CDR3 DNA reads TGTGCCAGCTCAGCGACAGACCCCGCAACGGACGAGCAGTACTTC. Its translation: CASSATDPATDEQYF.

The chain is built from TRBV12-5 and TRBJ1-6, with 7 nucleotides matching TRBD1. V shed 6 bases, J shed 7 bases, and the junction held 9 bases outside the gene matches. CDR3 length: 15 residues. Germline V gene lookup returns CDR1 LGHNT and CDR2 FRNRAP. The CDR3 DNA is TGTGCTAGTGGGCTCGGGACAGACCTAAATTCACCCCTCCACTTT. It yields the protein CASGLGTDLNSPLHF.

The chain combines TRBV30 with TRBJ1-4; D call uncertain. Trimming left V 3 bases short and J 3 bases short, with 14 bases between. CDR1 GTSNPN and CDR2 SVGIG come from the germline V gene (reference sequence). The CDR3 contains 15 residues. CDR3 bases: TGTGCCTGGAGGTCGTATGGTAGCCCTAATGAAAAACTGTTTTTT. Protein: CAWRSYGSPNEKLFF.